This is a list of T cell receptor beta chains from one sample in a study of cytomegalovirus exposure and HLA in healthy donors. The method was immunoSEQ multiplex PCR; TCRdb's version includes in-frame clones alone and lacks a portion of them. The sample includes more than 95,000 clones, around 79% of them seen just once. Sequenced material: PBMCs. The receptors derive from a female donor in good health and CMV-seropositive. Both conserved end residues are trimmed from each CDR3.

TRBV28	TRBJ1-2	ASSSGGGAIVYGYT
TRBV5-6	TRBJ1-6	ASSLLDRTDSSPLH
TRBV28	TRBJ1-5	AITKRTARSQPQH
TRBV28	TRBJ2-5	ASSLAGTSGETQY
TRBV11-2	TRBJ1-1	ASSPLASGGTEAF
TRBV28	TRBJ1-5	ASSPGTGGQPQH
TRBV11-2	TRBJ2-7	ASSLTGSGTAKNHEQY
TRBV7-3	TRBJ2-3	ASSLGADTQY
TRBV30	TRBJ1-2	AWSGGSRGYGYT
TRBV6-5	TRBJ2-3	ASSYSFKGGRGTQY
TRBV7-2	TRBJ1-5	ASSLGGPTGKFTQPQH
TRBV11-2	TRBJ2-3	ASSLNPSNTDTQY
TRBV11-3	TRBJ2-2	ASSLVAGEFGELF
TRBV9	TRBJ2-5	ASSVGGALETQY
TRBV6-4	TRBJ1-6	ASSDSGHPRPRSSYNSPLH
TRBV7-2	TRBJ1-4	ASSLGGRTNEKLF
TRBV15	TRBJ2-2	ATSRDPGTAGELF
TRBV6-5	TRBJ2-7	ASSYAESSYEQY
TRBV10-1	TRBJ2-7	ASSEAVDRPTYEQY
TRBV18	TRBJ1-1	ASSIRQGKGTEAF
TRBV30	TRBJ1-4	AWSRRATNEKLF
TRBV2	TRBJ2-7	ASSPGQGAREQY
TRBV4-1	TRBJ1-4	ASSHPGLGSTNEKLF
TRBV6-4	TRBJ2-3	ASSQQAGAEDTQY
TRBV6-5	TRBJ2-6	ASSPVEGGTNVLT
TRBV18	TRBJ1-1	ASSWTGGDTEAF
TRBV4-3	TRBJ2-1	ASSQDPDRGKYNEQF
TRBV28	TRBJ2-3	ASSLRTGHTDTQY
TRBV11-2	TRBJ1-4	ASSLDPLLVF
TRBV7-8	TRBJ2-5	ASSSFGGISWGTQY
TRBV10-3	TRBJ2-3	AIARGGTPDTQY